A single sample is the source of the 16 T cell receptor beta chains below, sequenced in a study of identical twins' blood T cells. TCRdb processed the 5' RACE reads anew with MiXCR; each CDR3 protein has one entry. The repertoire holds 300,000 to 400,000 distinct CDR3 sequences, about 28% seen once, with 5.5% to 6.5% in the top ten. The sample was PBMCs. These receptor sequences come from a woman aged 18-55 years in good health.

As concerns this clonotype: The junction does not match germline at one end; this may be a read error. This chain uses TRBV5-1 with TRBJ1-1; D gene uncertain. Germline V lookup: CDR1 SGHRS, CDR2 YFSETQ. The CDR3 loop spans 12 amino acids. CDR3 sequence (DNA): TGCGCCAACAGCTACGAGGGAGGCTGGGCTTTCTTT. This sequence encodes CANSYEGGWAFF.

The chain links TRBV29-1 to TRBJ2-5; no definite D call. The CDR3 consists of 12 residues. Germline V CDR1 and CDR2: SQVTM, ANQGSEA. Trimming took 4 bases from V and 2 from J, leaving 8 bases between them. The CDR3 DNA is TGCAGCGTTGTCTGGCCTCAAGAGACCCAGTACTTC. As protein: CSVVWPQETQYF.

CDR3 region: CSAPDQTYEQYF. CDR3 nucleotides: TGCAGTGCACCGGACCAGACCTACGAGCAGTACTTC. The chain links TRBV20-1 to TRBJ2-7; D is undetermined. This CDR3 has 12 residues. Trimming cost V 6 bases and J 2 bases, with 11 bases left between them. The germline V gene encodes CDR1 DFQATT and CDR2 SNEGSKA (reference sequence).

Points on this clonotype: This may arise from a read error, as a much more abundant clone is one base away. The genes are TRBV28 and TRBJ1-3; no clear D. CDR3 size: 13 residues. Germline lookup yields CDR1 MDHEN and CDR2 SYDVKM. The CDR3 loop is CASTPPWGSTIYF. CDR3 coding DNA: TGTGCCAGCACCCCTCCCTGGGGAAGCACCATATATTTT.

The J gene is TRBJ1-3, the V gene TRBV18, with D unresolved. The CDR3 runs 15 residues. Germline V gene data show CDR1 as KGHSH and CDR2 as LQKENI. CDR3 loop: CAVNPGDHSGNTIYF. CDR3 nucleotide sequence: TGTGCGGTGAACCCGGGCGACCACTCTGGAAACACCATATATTTT.

The chain joins TRBV7-9 to TRBJ1-4; D remains unclear. V dropped 3 bases and J dropped 2 bases, with 10 bases sitting between them. CDR3 length: 15 residues. CDR1 and CDR2 (germline): SEHNR, FQNEAQ (reference sequence). The CDR3 DNA follows: TGTGCCAGCAGCTTGGGCCCCTCCACTAATGAAAAACTGTTTTTT. It encodes CASSLGPSTNEKLFF.

The sample holds a few counts of this clonotype. CDR3 DNA sequence: TGTGCCAGTACAGCGGCGGGTCGAAACACCATATATTTT. It is translated as CASTAAGRNTIYF. The V call is TRBV2, the J call TRBJ1-3; D is unresolved. CDR1 and CDR2 from the germline V gene are SNHLY and FYNNEI. The CDR3 is made up of 13 amino acids. Trimming pared 9 bases from V and 5 bases from J, leaving 14 bases between.

This clonotype has at least ten counts. The V call is TRBV19, the J call TRBJ1-1; no firm D call. Trimming removed 0 bases at V and 5 bases at J, with 13 bases between. The CDR3 contains 15 residues. Per the germline V gene, CDR1 is LNHDA and CDR2 is SQIVND (reference sequence). The CDR3 loop reads CASSIEGYLDTEAFF. The CDR3 nucleotides read TGTGCCAGTAGTATAGAAGGGTATCTTGATACTGAAGCTTTCTTT.

V gene TRBV13 combines with J gene TRBJ1-3; 7 bases are a match to TRBD1. This CDR3 is built from 15 residues. The J segment lost 0 bases and the V segment lost 9 bases, leaving 8 bases of the junction unmatched. Looked up from germline, CDR1 is PRHDT and CDR2 is FYEKMQ (reference sequence). CDR3 protein: CASHQHRGSGNTIYF. The CDR3 nucleotides read TGTGCCAGTCACCAACACAGGGGCTCTGGAAACACCATATATTTT.

The sample holds many counts of this clonotype. V gene TRBV19 combines with J gene TRBJ1-2; D is ambiguous. The CDR3 totals 15 residues. The ends were cut back, 3 bases at V and 5 bases at J, with 16 bases in the middle. The germline gives CDR1 LNHDA, CDR2 SQIVND (reference sequence). The CDR3 DNA reads TGTGCCAGTAGTATTGGTCGAACTATGTTTTATGGCTACACCTTC. This encodes CASSIGRTMFYGYTF.

The V and J genes are TRBV5-1 and TRBJ2-1; 9 bases are shared with TRBD2. The germline gives CDR1 SGHRS, CDR2 YFSETQ. J gave up 8 bases and V 4 bases, and 13 bases lay outside the gene matches. This CDR3 comprises 16 residues. CDR3 DNA sequence: TGCGCCAGCAGCCAGACCTTAGCGGGGGTTTACGATGAGCAGTTCTTC. Translating gives CASSQTLAGVYDEQFF.

The table lists this clonotype with a few counts. The chain recombines TRBV11-2 with TRBJ1-6; maybe TRBD1 (5 bases). With 3 bases removed from V and 10 bases from J, the gap between germline ends came to 13 bases. The germline gives CDR1 SGHAT, CDR2 FQNNGV. CDR3 length equals 14 residues. CDR3 region: CASSLSGGDSPLHF. CDR3 nucleotides: TGTGCCAGCAGCTTGTCCGGAGGGGACTCACCCCTCCACTTT.

This clonotype has only one observation. This may come from a read error, since a much larger clone is one base off. The chain has TRBV12-3 or TRBV12-4 and TRBJ1-2; 7 bases match TRBD1. This CDR3 has 14 residues. The CDR3 nucleotides are TGTGCCAGCAGGAGACAGGGCTCAAACTATGGCTACGCCTTC. It yields the protein CASRRQGSNYGYAF.

This clonotype was detected a few times. The chain employs TRBV20-1 and TRBJ2-5; D might be TRBD2 (6 bases). The CDR3 runs to 13 residues. The germline V and J ends were trimmed by 5 bases and 4 bases, with 14 bases remaining between them. CDR1 and CDR2 from the germline V gene are DFQATT and SNEGSKA (reference sequence). The CDR3 protein is CSAQTMGGETQYF. The DNA of the CDR3 is TGCAGTGCTCAGACCATGGGAGGAGAGACCCAGTACTTC.

Concerning this clonotype: It may be a read error: a sequence one base away is much more abundant. The CDR3 loop reads CASSSSGQDGYTF. The CDR3 region has the DNA TGTGCCAGCAGCTCGTCGGGACAGGATGGCTACACCTTC. V is TRBV11-2 and J is TRBJ1-2; 8 nucleotides match TRBD1. CDR3 size: 13 residues. Germline V gene lookup returns CDR1 SGHAT and CDR2 FQNNGV. V shed 4 bases and J 6 bases; nucleotides not matched to a gene: 4.

Comments on this clonotype: The junction differs from germline at one of its ends, possibly a read error. This sequence joins TRBV2 and TRBJ1-1; D is possibly TRBD1 (5 bases). Germline CDR1 and CDR2: SNHLY and FYNNEI. The CDR3 is 11 residues long. The CDR3 sequence is CAGSEKGTAFF. CDR3 nucleotide sequence: TGTGCCGGCAGTGAAAAGGGGACTGCTTTCTTT.